Below are 28 T cell receptor beta chains sequenced from a single sample in a study of control samples from healthy donors and cancer patients. Repertoires were generated with immunoSEQ multiplex PCR, while TCRdb's copy carries only in-frame clones and drops some. The sample has fewer than 200,000 clones, 93% seen once. What was sequenced was blood. These receptors came from a woman aged 55-69 years in good health.

The V gene is TRBV7-9, the J gene TRBJ2-5, with 10 positions matching TRBD2. Trimming took 0 bases from V and 2 from J; bases not matched to a gene: 6. Germline V gives CDR1 SEHNR, CDR2 FQNEAQ (reference sequence). CDR3 length: 17 residues. The CDR3 here is CASSLALASGGQETQYF. CDR3 coding DNA: TGTGCCAGCAGCTTAGCGTTGGCTAGCGGGGGACAAGAGACCCAGTACTTC.

This chain joins TRBV19 and TRBJ1-2; TRBD1 matches at 7 bases. V lost 5 bases to trimming and J lost 6 bases; unmatched junction nucleotides: 6. Germline V gene data show CDR1 as LNHDA and CDR2 as SQIVND (reference sequence). The CDR3 consists of 13 residues. CDR3 nucleotide sequence: TGTGCCAGTAGTTGGAACAGGGGTGATGGCTACACCTTC. Amino acids: CASSWNRGDGYTF.

J is TRBJ1-2 and V is TRBV19, with a possible D match to TRBD1 (6 bases). Trimming removed 5 bases at V and 4 bases at J, with 11 bases between. Germline V CDR1 and CDR2: LNHDA, SQIVND (reference sequence). This CDR3 comprises 13 residues. CDR3 nucleotides: TGTGCCAGTAGTCCAAGGACAGTCTATGGCTACACCTTC. Translating gives CASSPRTVYGYTF.

The rearrangement links TRBV19 to TRBJ2-5; the D call may be TRBD1 or TRBD2 (5 bases each). The CDR3 spans 15 residues. Germline values: CDR1 LNHDA, CDR2 SQIVND (reference sequence). Deletions cut 1 base from V and 5 bases from J, with 14 bases between. The CDR3: CASSIVGLGEETQYF. The CDR3 nucleotides are TGTGCCAGTAGTATAGTGGGGCTCGGGGAGGAGACCCAGTACTTC. Filled out from reference TRBV19 and TRBJ2-5, the complete variable domain reads DGGITQSPKYLFRKEGQNVTLSCEQNLNHDAMYWYRQDPGQGLRLIYYSQIVNDFQKGDIAEGYSVSREKKESFPLTVTSAQKNPTAFYLCASSIVGLGEETQYFGPGTRLLVL.

For the CDR3, the DNA is TGTGCCAGCAGCTCCAAAAGGGACAGTTCCTATAATTCACCCCTCCACTTT. This translates into CASSSKRDSSYNSPLHF. The rearrangement joins TRBV7-2 to TRBJ1-6, with TRBD1 identical over 7 bases. The CDR3 runs 17 residues. V shed 4 bases, J shed 1 base, and the junction held 7 bases outside the gene matches. Germline V gives CDR1 SGHTA, CDR2 FQGNSA.

The chain recombines TRBV4-1 with TRBJ2-7; TRBD2 matches at 8 bases. The CDR3 length is 19 residues. Germline V gives CDR1 MGHRA, CDR2 YSYEKL. After removal of 2 bases from V and 7 bases from J, the junction contained 22 bases not matched to a gene. This CDR3 is CASSQSLSGGPQTVREQYF. CDR3 coding DNA: TGCGCCAGCAGCCAAAGCCTAAGCGGGGGACCCCAAACGGTCCGTGAGCAGTACTTC.

The chain has TRBV7-2 and TRBJ2-2; 9 bases line up with TRBD2. Per the germline V gene, CDR1 is SGHTA and CDR2 is FQGNSA. The J segment lost 4 bases and the V segment lost 3 bases, leaving 6 bases of the junction unmatched. The CDR3 runs 16 residues. The CDR3 sequence is CASSFGGGAGTGELFF. The CDR3 nucleotides are TGTGCCAGCAGCTTTGGCGGGGGGGCCGGCACCGGGGAGCTGTTTTTT. The full variable domain, rest sourced from reference TRBV7-2 and TRBJ2-2, is GAGVSQSPSNKVTEKGKDVELRCDPISGHTALYWYRQSLGQGLEFLIYFQGNSAPDKSGLPSDRFSAERTGGSVSTLTIQRTQQEDSAVYLCASSFGGGAGTGELFFGEGSRLTVL.

This clone is a singleton in its sample. This chain joins TRBV11-2 and TRBJ2-7; D is possibly TRBD2 (6 bases). Germline values: CDR1 SGHAT, CDR2 FQNNGV. V lost 1 base and J lost 3, with 10 bases in between. The length of the CDR3 is 14 residues. In DNA, the CDR3 is TGTGCCAGCAGCTTAGGGCGGGGAAACTACGAGCAGTACTTC. Amino acid sequence: CASSLGRGNYEQYF.

V usage is TRBV7-2 and J usage is TRBJ1-6; TRBD1 might be the D (5 bases). The germline V gene encodes CDR1 SGHTA and CDR2 FQGNSA. This CDR3 is 15 amino acids long. Trimming left V 1 base short and J 7 bases short, with 11 bases between. The CDR3 DNA reads as TGTGCCAGCAGCTTAGAAGGGACGCAGAATTCACCCCTCCACTTT. It yields the protein CASSLEGTQNSPLHF.

This clone was observed once. The chain links TRBV3-1 (or the pseudogene TRBV3-2) to TRBJ1-6; no firm D call. The V end lost 4 bases, the J end lost 0 bases, and 16 bases lay between the germline ends. Germline V gene lookup returns CDR1 LGHDT and CDR2 YNNKEL (reference sequence). This CDR3 comprises 18 residues. CDR3 in DNA: TGTGCCAGCAGCCTCGAAGCGCCGGGATCCTCCTATAATTCACCCCTCCACTTT. The encoded protein is CASSLEAPGSSYNSPLHF.

The chain carries TRBV18 and TRBJ2-7, with D maybe TRBD2 (6 bases). The CDR3 runs to 13 residues. The V end lost 4 bases, the J end lost 3 bases, and 10 bases lay between the germline ends. CDR1 KGHSH and CDR2 LQKENI come from the germline V gene. The CDR3: CASSLGGFYEQYF. The DNA for the CDR3 is TGTGCCAGCTCACTGGGGGGTTTCTACGAGCAGTACTTC.

This chain connects TRBV5-1 to TRBJ1-4; D unresolved. V was cut by 0 bases and J by 4 bases, with 7 bases left in between. The CDR3 sequence is 14 residues long. Looked up from germline, CDR1 is SGHRS and CDR2 is YFSETQ. The DNA of the CDR3 is TGCGCCAGCAGCTTGGGAATTCTTAATGAAAAACTGTTTTTT. Translated, it gives CASSLGILNEKLFF.

The chain links TRBV5-8 to TRBJ1-1; D unclear. Germline V gene lookup returns CDR1 SGHTS and CDR2 YDEGEE. The CDR3 runs to 13 residues. The V and J ends lost 1 base and 1 base respectively, with 5 bases between them. The CDR3 DNA is TGTGCCAGCAGCTTGCTGCAGAACACTGAAGCTTTCTTT. Amino acid sequence: CASSLLQNTEAFF.

This rearrangement joins TRBV14 to TRBJ1-6; TRBD1 matches 9 bases. Germline CDR1 reads SGHDN; CDR2 reads FVKESK. J lost 4 bases, V lost 2 bases, and 6 bases had no gene match. This CDR3 is built from 17 residues. The CDR3 protein is CASSQSPDRGYNSPLHF. The CDR3 region has the DNA TGTGCCAGCAGCCAAAGTCCGGACAGGGGATATAATTCACCCCTCCACTTT.

This rearrangement joins TRBV4-3 to TRBJ1-5; 8 bases agree with TRBD1. The length of the CDR3 is 15 residues. V trimming: 0 bases; J trimming: 11 bases; junction bases outside the gene matches: 9. Germline CDR1 is LGHNA and CDR2 is YSLEER. CDR3 residues: CASSQDPAGGASQHF. CDR3 bases: TGCGCCAGCAGCCAAGATCCGGCAGGGGGCGCGTCCCAGCATTTT.

The J gene is TRBJ1-4, the V gene TRBV5-1; unclear D gene. Trimming took off 2 bases at V and 3 bases at J, with 8 bases between the two ends. This CDR3 has 14 amino acids. The germline gives CDR1 SGHRS, CDR2 YFSETQ. As DNA, the CDR3 is TGCGCCAGCAGCTTCGGGGATGCTAATGAAAAACTGTTTTTT. Translated, it gives CASSFGDANEKLFF. The full variable domain, in which reference TRBV5-1 and TRBJ1-4 provide the parts outside the CDR3, is KAGVTQTPRYLIKTRGQQVTLSCSPISGHRSVSWYQQTPGQGLQFLFEYFSETQRNKGNFPGRFSGRQFSNSRSEMNVSTLELGDSALYLCASSFGDANEKLFFGSGTQLSVL.

The rearrangement joins TRBV2 to TRBJ2-7; 9 positions agree with TRBD1. CDR1 and CDR2 from the germline V gene are SNHLY and FYNNEI. The CDR3 totals 13 residues. After removal of 6 bases from V and 5 bases from J, the junction contained 5 bases not matched to a gene. DNA of the CDR3: TGTGCCAGCAGGGGACAGGGTGTCCACGAGCAGTACTTC. It specifies CASRGQGVHEQYF.

The chain recombines TRBV28 with TRBJ2-7; TRBD1 matches at 9 bases. CDR1 is MDHEN, CDR2 SYDVKM, per germline. The CDR3 totals 15 residues. The junction had 10 bases not matched to a gene; V was cut back by 5 bases and J by 5 bases. DNA of the CDR3: TGTGCCAGCAGTCTTCCGGGACAGGGAGGCGACGAGCAGTACTTC. It is translated as CASSLPGQGGDEQYF.

CDR3 DNA sequence: TGTGCCATCAGAAAAGATTTGACAGGGAACACTGAAGCTTTCTTT. Translating gives CAIRKDLTGNTEAFF. This rearrangement joins TRBV10-3 to TRBJ1-1, with D possibly being TRBD1 (6 bases). Germline V lookup: CDR1 ENHRY, CDR2 SYGVKD. Trimming took 6 bases from V and 1 from J, leaving 15 bases between them. The CDR3 totals 15 residues.

The chain recombines TRBV15 with TRBJ1-1; TRBD1 agrees at 8 bases. The germline V gene encodes CDR1 LNHNV and CDR2 YYDKDF (reference sequence). The CDR3 runs to 15 residues. V lost 4 bases and J lost 5; bases outside the gene matches: 9. The CDR3, as DNA: TGTGCCACCAGCAAAGACAGGGGCTCGAGTACTGAAGCTTTCTTT. The encoded protein is CATSKDRGSSTEAFF. Full variable domain (remainder filled in from reference TRBV15 and TRBJ1-1): DAMVIQNPRYQVTQFGKPVTLSCSQTLNHNVMYWYQQKSSQAPKLLFHYYDKDFNNEADTPDNFQSRRPNTSFCFLDIRSPGLGDTAMYLCATSKDRGSSTEAFFGQGTRLTVV.

In this sample, this clone turned up once. This rearrangement joins TRBV18 to TRBJ1-2, with 10 bases identical to TRBD1. The CDR3 has 13 residues. CDR1 and CDR2 (germline): KGHSH, LQKENI. V lost 6 bases to trimming and J lost 14 bases; unmatched junction nucleotides: 12. DNA for the CDR3: TGTGCCAGCTCCGGCGGACAGGGGGAGGCCCAGACCTTC. Protein sequence: CASSGGQGEAQTF.

V usage is TRBV11-3 and J usage is TRBJ2-2, with TRBD1 matching 8 bases. The CDR3 is 15 amino acids. Germline V gene sequence: CDR1 SGHNT, CDR2 YENEEA. The junction had 7 bases not matched to a gene; V was cut back by 5 bases and J by 5 bases. The CDR3 region is CASSHGQGRTGELFF. CDR3 DNA sequence: TGTGCCAGCAGCCACGGACAGGGAAGAACCGGGGAGCTGTTTTTT.

The J gene is TRBJ2-3, the V gene TRBV29-1; either TRBD1 or TRBD2 may supply D (5 bases each). The V end was cut by 5 bases, the J end by 1 base, with 16 bases between. The CDR3 extends over 15 amino acids. Germline CDR1 and CDR2: SQVTM and ANQGSEA. This chain's CDR3 is CSVSTGTLRTDTQYF. The CDR3 DNA sequence: TGCAGCGTTTCAACCGGGACGCTCCGCACAGATACGCAGTATTTT.

The chain is built from TRBV9 and TRBJ1-3, with 9 bases that match TRBD1. The CDR3 consists of 14 residues. Germline CDR1 and CDR2: SGDLS and YYNGEE. J gave up 5 bases and V 3 bases, and 3 bases lay outside the gene matches. The CDR3 sequence: CASSGGQGRNTIYF. DNA for the CDR3: TGTGCCAGCAGCGGAGGACAGGGGAGAAACACCATATATTTT.

This rearrangement joins TRBV10-1 to TRBJ2-2; D may match TRBD1 or TRBD2 (5 bases each). The germline CDR1 and CDR2 sequences are WNHNN and SYGVQD (reference sequence). The CDR3 consists of 16 residues. The V end lost 0 bases, the J end lost 5 bases, and 13 bases lay between the germline ends. The CDR3 nucleotides read TGCGCCAGCAGTGAGTCGCTAGTTGGGGGAACCGGGGAGCTGTTTTTT. Protein: CASSESLVGGTGELFF.

The chain uses TRBV3-1 (or the pseudogene TRBV3-2) and TRBJ1-4; D perhaps matches TRBD1 (5 bases). The CDR3 contains 13 residues. Trimming shortened V by 3 bases and J by 10 bases, and 12 bases separated the two germline ends. The V gene's germline CDR1 is LGHDT and CDR2 YNNKEL (reference sequence). The CDR3 sequence: CASSQGRVGKLFF. CDR3 in DNA: TGTGCCAGCAGCCAGGGCAGGGTCGGAAAACTGTTTTTT.

The chain couples TRBV24-1 to TRBJ2-2; TRBD2 matches at 7 bases. The V and J ends lost 9 bases and 0 bases, in that order; junction bases with no gene match: 6. The CDR3 loop spans 15 amino acids. Germline CDR1 is KGHDR and CDR2 is SFDVKD. The CDR3 protein is CATGPGGTNTGELFF. The CDR3 DNA sequence: TGTGCCACCGGACCCGGGGGGACGAACACCGGGGAGCTGTTTTTT.

This chain joins TRBV20-1 and TRBJ1-2; D ambiguous. The CDR3 totals 11 residues. Germline V lookup: CDR1 DFQATT, CDR2 SNEGSKA (reference sequence). V dropped 3 bases and J dropped 1 base, with 3 bases sitting between them. The CDR3 region is CSARHNYGYTF. The CDR3 DNA is TGCAGTGCTAGGCATAACTATGGCTACACCTTC.